Shown below are 10 T cell receptor beta chains from a single sample sequenced in a study of blood T cell repertoires in COVID-19. Clones were sequenced by immunoSEQ multiplex PCR, and TCRdb holds only the in-frame ones, with some missing. The sample contains approximately 500,000 clones, around 89% of which appear only once. The sequenced sample was PBMCs or T cells enriched from blood (not recorded which). The receptors originated from a woman aged 35 to 49 who had recovered from COVID-19.

V and J are TRBV5-6 and TRBJ1-2, with D possibly being TRBD1 (6 bases). V was pared by 0 bases and J by 8 bases, with 8 bases between. The CDR3 has 12 residues. The germline gives CDR1 SGHDT, CDR2 YYEEEE. CDR3 residues: CASSLAQGGYTF. The DNA for the CDR3 is TGTGCCAGCAGCTTGGCCCAGGGGGGCTACACCTTC.

This clone was found a few times. The rearrangement uses TRBV3-1 (or the pseudogene TRBV3-2) and TRBJ2-7, with a weak D call TRBD1 (6 bases). V lost 9 bases and J 5 bases, leaving 17 bases between the germline ends. CDR1 is LGHDT and CDR2 is YNNKEL in the germline V gene (reference sequence). There are 13 residues in the CDR3. The CDR3 spells CASLGGGWNEQYF. CDR3 in DNA: TGTGCCAGTCTTGGGGGCGGGTGGAACGAGCAGTACTTC.

The chain carries TRBV27 and TRBJ1-6; 8 positions agree with TRBD1. J lost 10 bases, V lost 5 bases, and 10 bases had no gene match. The V gene's germline CDR1 is MNHEY and CDR2 SMNVEV (reference sequence). The CDR3 has 15 residues. Here the CDR3 DNA reads TGTGCCAGCAGTCTAGGACAGGGTTCTAGGTCACCCCTCCACTTT. This gives the protein CASSLGQGSRSPLHF.

V and J are TRBV19 and TRBJ1-2, with D unresolved. Germline V CDR1 and CDR2: LNHDA, SQIVND (reference sequence). V gave up 6 bases and J gave up 4 bases, with 15 bases separating them. The CDR3 sequence is 14 residues long. The CDR3 DNA reads as TGTGCCAGTAGGGGCCCGGAACGGATCTATGGCTACACCTTC. Residues: CASRGPERIYGYTF.

The V and J genes are TRBV5-4 and TRBJ2-2; perhaps TRBD2 as D (6 bases). From germline, CDR1 is SGHNT and CDR2 YYREEE (reference sequence). The germline V and J ends were trimmed by 1 base and 6 bases, with 7 bases remaining between them. This CDR3 contains 13 residues. CDR3 DNA: TGTGCCAGCAGCTTGTGGGGGGCCGGGGAGCTGTTTTTT. Translated, it gives CASSLWGAGELFF.

V gene TRBV5-1 combines with J gene TRBJ2-3, with D maybe TRBD2 (6 bases). Germline V CDR1 and CDR2: SGHRS, YFSETQ. This CDR3 region has 18 residues. V lost 3 bases and J 4 bases, leaving 24 bases between the germline ends. The DNA of the CDR3 is TGCGCCAGCAGCTCCCCCTTCGGGAGAGGGAGTGCGGCAGATACGCAGTATTTT. It specifies CASSSPFGRGSAADTQYF.

The chain combines TRBV18 with TRBJ1-6, with D perhaps matching TRBD1 (6 bases). Germline assignment: CDR1 KGHSH and CDR2 LQKENI. Deletions cut 3 bases from V and 6 bases from J, with 18 bases between. The CDR3 runs 17 residues. The CDR3 sequence is CASSPSGPRGTNSPLHF. CDR3 coding DNA: TGTGCCAGCTCACCCTCTGGGCCCAGGGGTACTAATTCACCCCTCCACTTT.

The CDR3 sequence: CATSKQGLVYEQYF. DNA for the CDR3: TGTGCCACCAGCAAACAGGGGCTAGTATACGAGCAGTACTTC. The chain recombines TRBV15 with TRBJ2-7, with TRBD1 matching over 7 bases. The CDR3 runs 14 residues. J was trimmed by 4 bases and V by 4 bases; bases with no gene match: 7. Germline V CDR1 and CDR2: LNHNV, YYDKDF (reference sequence).

CDR3 DNA sequence: TGTGCCAGCAGTGAGACTCTAGGGGGCTATGCCGGGGAGCTGTTTTTT. It encodes CASSETLGGYAGELFF. This rearrangement joins TRBV6-1 to TRBJ2-2; 7 bases fit TRBD1. This CDR3 is 16 amino acids long. Germline V gene data show CDR1 as MNHNS and CDR2 as SASEGT. After removal of 3 bases from V and 6 bases from J, the junction contained 10 bases not matched to a gene.

The gene calls are TRBV7-2 and TRBJ2-7; the D gene is possibly TRBD2 (5 bases). V was clipped by 1 base and J by 0 bases, with 10 bases between them. Germline CDR1 and CDR2: SGHTA and FQGNSA. The CDR3 covers 15 residues. The CDR3 sequence is CASSLGRAVSYEQYF. Here the CDR3 DNA reads TGTGCCAGCAGCTTAGGGCGGGCGGTCTCCTACGAGCAGTACTTC.